This T cell receptor beta chain was captured by sequencing in a study of early T cells in non-severe SARS-CoV-2 infection. For the study at large: Sequencing of unsorted whole blood was done on bulk RNA, leaving chains unpaired.

The CDR3 consists of 13 residues. In germline, CDR1 is MDHEN, CDR2 SYDVKM. Between the trimmed V and J ends, which lost 6 bases and 4 bases, there was a span of 12 bases. Attachment of unique molecular identifiers to individual cDNA molecules was performed. One entry per CDR3 protein results from TCRdb running MiXCR on the 5' RACE reads. The table includes about 50,000 distinct CDR3 sequences, approximately 9.4% detected once. The chain employs TRBV28 and TRBJ1-1; a weak D match, TRBD1 (5 bases). Specimen: whole blood. The TCR was taken from an adult who was a healthcare worker with PCR-confirmed SARS-CoV-2 infection or an uninfected control (not recorded which). CDR3 DNA: TGTGCCAGCAGCCTAATTGACAGCACTGAAGCTTTCTTT. It translates to CASSLIDSTEAFF.